This entry is about one T cell receptor beta chain. Source study methods: The assay estimated nucleated cells by amplifying reference gene primers. The method was immunoSEQ multiplex PCR; TCRdb's version includes in-frame clones alone and lacks a portion of them. That table furnishes V, J and clone size, whereas the DNA furnished D and trimming. The sample contains over 70,000 clones, 75% to 90% of which appear only once. This specimen belongs to a study of blood T cell repertoires in COVID-19. In the study overall: The study drew acute and convalescent COVID-19 samples from the United States, Italy and Spain. Sample material is recorded as cDNA or gDNA derived from T cells, B-cell-depleted T cells, or PBMCs.

The ends were cut back, 0 bases at V and 2 bases at J, with 16 bases in the middle. The CDR3 runs to 17 residues. CDR1 is SGHTA, CDR2 FQGNSA, per germline. What was sequenced was peripheral blood. The V gene is TRBV7-2, the J gene TRBJ2-5, with D perhaps TRBD1 (5 bases). The sequence was collected from a man at least 80 years old with acute or convalescent COVID-19. The CDR3 DNA is TGTGCCAGCAGCTTAGCGGCGGTCCGGAAGGGGCAAGAGACCCAGTACTTC. This translates into CASSLAAVRKGQETQYF.